The source of this T cell receptor beta chain is a study of blood T cell repertoires in COVID-19. This clone was found a few times. The sample carries other DNA sequences with the same CDR3. This CDR3 has 13 residues. The V end lost 3 bases, the J end lost 1 base, and 7 bases lay between the germline ends. Germline loops: CDR1 KGHSH, CDR2 LQKENI. Assay used: immunoSEQ multiplex PCR; TCRdb lists only in-frame clones, some missing. This table holds nearly 95,000 clones, roughly 84% found once. This TCR derives from a woman older than 75 with acute or convalescent COVID-19. V is TRBV18 and J is TRBJ2-7; D perhaps matches TRBD2 (5 bases). The sample taken for sequencing was peripheral blood. CDR3 coding DNA: TGTGCCAGCTCACCGACGGGATCCTACGAGCAGTACTTC. Translation: CASSPTGSYEQYF. Using reference TRBV18 and TRBJ2-7 for the parts outside the CDR3, the full variable domain is NAGVMQNPRHLVRRRGQEARLRCSPMKGHSHVYWYRQLPEEGLKFMVYLQKENIIDESGMPKERFSAEFPKEGPSILRIQQVVRGDSAAYFCASSPTGSYEQYFGPGTRLTVT.